The T cell receptor (beta chain) described here comes from a study of blood T cell repertoires in COVID-19. For the study at large: From T cells, B-cell-depleted T cells, or PBMCs came the material, which was cDNA or gDNA.

All enrollees were about 18 to 89 years old and from 24 US areas. Recovery meant two consecutive negative NP/OP PCR tests, professional clearance, or resolved symptoms. V lost 3 bases and J lost 5, with 17 bases in between. This CDR3 spans 16 amino acids. Germline V gives CDR1 MNHNS, CDR2 SASEGT. In the authors' methods: Nucleated cell number was recorded as an estimate derived from reference gene primer amplification. Only in-frame clones appear in the TCRdb table, and some are missing; sequencing was by immunoSEQ multiplex PCR. V and J calls plus clone size are reproduced from that table; the DNA served to infer D and trimming. The sample holds some 250,000 clones; around 89% are singletons and the top ten take 8.8%.

Sequences were obtained from PBMCs or T cells enriched from blood (not recorded which). V gene TRBV6-1 combines with J gene TRBJ2-1; TRBD2 is a possible D gene (6 bases). The origin of this receptor is a man aged 35 to 55 who had recovered from COVID-19. CDR3 bases: TGTGCCAGCAGTGAGGTTTACGGGAGAACCCACAATGAGCAGTTCTTC. This sequence encodes CASSEVYGRTHNEQFF.